This T cell receptor beta chain is from a study of cytotoxic CD8 clonotypes in ibrutinib-treated CLL. Points from the study as a whole: Relative to age-matched healthy donors, clonality at baseline was higher, and it tracked circulating CD8+ T-cell counts.

This CDR3 is built from 15 residues. Trimming cost V 1 base and J 2 bases, with 12 bases left between them. Germline CDR1 is LNHNV and CDR2 is YYDKDF (reference sequence). The repertoire was sequenced with immunoSEQ multiplex PCR; TCRdb's copy has only in-frame clones and lacks some. Of roughly 110,000 clones listed, roughly 57% are singletons. Comments on this clone: The antigen is not known.

This rearrangement joins TRBV15 to TRBJ2-7, with no clear D. The source was PBMCs, collected after 24 months of ibrutinib treatment. This TCR derives from a human donor with chronic lymphocytic leukemia. This CDR3 reads CATSRGDLGAYEQYF. In nucleotides, the CDR3 is TGTGCCACCAGCAGAGGTGACCTTGGGGCCTACGAGCAGTACTTC.